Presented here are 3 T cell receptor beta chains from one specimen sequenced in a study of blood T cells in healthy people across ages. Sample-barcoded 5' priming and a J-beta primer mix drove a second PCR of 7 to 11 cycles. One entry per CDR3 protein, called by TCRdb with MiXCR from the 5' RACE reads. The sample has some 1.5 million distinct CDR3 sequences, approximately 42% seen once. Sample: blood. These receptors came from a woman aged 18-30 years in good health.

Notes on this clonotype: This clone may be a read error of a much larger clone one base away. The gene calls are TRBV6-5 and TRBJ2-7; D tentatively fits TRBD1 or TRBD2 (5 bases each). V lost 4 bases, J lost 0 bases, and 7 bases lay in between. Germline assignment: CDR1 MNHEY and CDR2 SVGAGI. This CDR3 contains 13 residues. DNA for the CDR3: TGTGCCAGCAGTTGGGGGTTCTCCTACGAGCAGTACTTC. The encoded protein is CASSWGFSYEQYF.

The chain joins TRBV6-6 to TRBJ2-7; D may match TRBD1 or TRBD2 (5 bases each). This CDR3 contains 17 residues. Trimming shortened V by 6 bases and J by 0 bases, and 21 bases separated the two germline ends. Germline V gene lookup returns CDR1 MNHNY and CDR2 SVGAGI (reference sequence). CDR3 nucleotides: TGTGCCAGCAGCCTAACCTCCGCAGGGAGATTCTCCTACGAGCAGTACTTC. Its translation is CASSLTSAGRFSYEQYF.

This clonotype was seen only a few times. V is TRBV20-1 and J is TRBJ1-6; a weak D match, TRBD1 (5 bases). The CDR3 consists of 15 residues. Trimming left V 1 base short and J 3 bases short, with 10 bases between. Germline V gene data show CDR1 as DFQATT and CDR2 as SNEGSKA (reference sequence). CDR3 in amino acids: CSARVVGHYNSPLHF. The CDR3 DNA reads TGCAGTGCTAGAGTAGTCGGACACTATAATTCACCCCTCCACTTT.